Presented here are 25 T cell receptor beta chains from one specimen sequenced in a study of CD8 T cells in ankylosing spondylitis. TCRdb processed the 5' RACE reads anew with MiXCR; each CDR3 protein has one entry. The table records 310,000 or so distinct CDR3 sequences, about 20% of them present only once. The source material was blood, either unsorted or a sorted T cell fraction (not recorded which). All receptors come from a male donor with ankylosing spondylitis or in good health (not recorded which).

In this sample, this clonotype turned up a few times. The V call is TRBV7-8, the J call TRBJ1-2; a possible D gene is TRBD1 (5 bases). The germline V gene has CDR1 SGHVS and CDR2 FQNEAQ. V was pared by 2 bases and J by 6 bases, with 10 bases between. This CDR3 has 13 residues. In DNA form, the CDR3 reads TGTGCCAGCAGCTTAACGGGGGGTCATGGCTACACCTTC. Translated, it gives CASSLTGGHGYTF.

This clonotype was detected a few times. The CDR3: CASSLGGTVTYEQYV. CDR3 DNA sequence: TGTGCCAGCAGTTTGGGGGGGACAGTAACCTACGAGCAGTACGTC. This rearrangement joins TRBV12-3 or TRBV12-4 to TRBJ2-7; D possibly uses TRBD1 or TRBD2 (7 bases each). V was shortened by 3 bases and J by 2 bases, with 14 bases between the two germline ends. This CDR3 spans 15 amino acids.

This clonotype has just a few counts. This chain uses TRBV4-1 with TRBJ2-1, with D possibly matching TRBD2 (5 bases). The germline V gene encodes CDR1 MGHRA and CDR2 YSYEKL. CDR3 length equals 13 residues. The V gene lost 2 bases and the J gene lost 6 bases, with 8 bases spanning the gap. In DNA form, the CDR3 reads TGCGCCAGCAGCCAATGGGAGTTCAATGAGCAGTTCTTC. This sequence encodes CASSQWEFNEQFF.

This chain connects TRBV24-1 to TRBJ2-6; tentatively, D is TRBD1 (6 bases). This CDR3 has 15 amino acids. Germline assignment: CDR1 KGHDR and CDR2 SFDVKD. The V end was cut by 4 bases, the J end by 2 bases, with 8 bases between. The CDR3 protein is CATSEPGAGANVLTF. In nucleotides, the CDR3 is TGTGCCACCAGTGAACCAGGGGCTGGGGCCAACGTCCTGACTTTC.

In its sample, this clonotype was seen a few times. The chain employs TRBV6-1 and TRBJ1-1; 7 nucleotides match TRBD1. V was clipped by 6 bases and J by 0 bases; unmatched bases: 7. Per the germline V gene, CDR1 is MNHNS and CDR2 is SASEGT. This CDR3 spans 15 amino acids. The CDR3 protein is CASRDRRALNTEAFF. CDR3 DNA: TGTGCCAGCAGGGACAGGCGGGCCTTGAACACTGAAGCTTTCTTT.

The V and J genes are TRBV5-4 and TRBJ2-5; D might be TRBD1 or TRBD2, each matching 6 bases. The germline V gene encodes CDR1 SGHNT and CDR2 YYREEE (reference sequence). V gave up 4 bases and J gave up 3 bases, with 10 bases separating them. The CDR3 is made up of 13 amino acids. This chain's CDR3 is CASSQEGEETQYF. In DNA, the CDR3 is TGTGCCAGCAGCCAGGAGGGGGAAGAGACCCAGTACTTC.

The chain links TRBV29-1 to TRBJ2-2; 10 positions match TRBD1. Germline CDR1 reads SQVTM; CDR2 reads ANQGSEA. CDR3 length equals 14 residues. Germline trimming cut 1 base from V and 7 bases from J; bases unmatched to any gene: 3. CDR3 DNA sequence: TGCAGCGTTGAAGGGACAGGGGGAAACGGGGAGCTGTTTTTT. This gives the protein CSVEGTGGNGELFF.

The genes are TRBV7-2 and TRBJ2-3; D call uncertain. The CDR3 consists of 12 residues. V gave up 5 bases and J gave up 7 bases, with 10 bases separating them. Germline loops: CDR1 SGHTA, CDR2 FQGNSA. CDR3 nucleotide sequence: TGTGCCAGCAGCCCCCGGGTTTATACGCAGTATTTT. This encodes CASSPRVYTQYF.

This chain connects TRBV20-1 to TRBJ2-7; weak D call: TRBD1 (5 bases). The CDR3 has 14 residues. The ends were cut back, 4 bases at V and 3 bases at J, with 16 bases in the middle. Germline V gene data show CDR1 as DFQATT and CDR2 as SNEGSKA (reference sequence). This CDR3 is CSATTGRSNYEQYV. CDR3 nucleotide sequence: TGCAGTGCTACCACAGGACGCAGCAACTACGAGCAGTACGTC.

The genes are TRBV12-3 or TRBV12-4 and TRBJ1-2; TRBD1 might be the D (6 bases). V lost 7 bases and J 2 bases, leaving 14 bases between the germline ends. The CDR3 spans 14 residues. The CDR3 nucleotides are TGTGCCAGCAATACCGGGACACGAAACTATGGCTACACCTTC. Its translation is CASNTGTRNYGYTF.

This chain connects TRBV20-1 to TRBJ2-7; the match to TRBD2 covers 10 bases. The V and J ends lost 1 base and 2 bases, in that order; junction bases with no gene match: 11. Germline loops: CDR1 DFQATT, CDR2 SNEGSKA (reference sequence). This CDR3 is 17 amino acids long. Here the CDR3 DNA reads TGCAGTGCTAGAGCTCTCCTTACTAGCGGGAATCCCTACGAGCAGTACGTC. This codes for CSARALLTSGNPYEQYV.

The J gene is TRBJ2-3, the V gene TRBV5-6, with 9 nucleotides matching TRBD1. This CDR3 is 18 amino acids long. The V gene's germline CDR1 is SGHDT and CDR2 YYEEEE. V gave up 3 bases and J gave up 0 bases; unmatched junction bases: 11. The DNA for the CDR3 is TGTGCCAGCAGCTCGCCGGGACAGGGAACCTCTAGCACAGATACGCAGTATTTT. Translation gives CASSSPGQGTSSTDTQYF.

This clonotype occurred a few times. This chain links TRBV27 with TRBJ1-2, with D hard to call. The CDR3 is 12 amino acids. V shed 10 bases and J shed 4 bases, with 13 bases lying between them. The germline gives CDR1 MNHEY, CDR2 SMNVEV (reference sequence). As DNA, the CDR3 is TGTGCCACCCATACCGGGAGCTATGGCTACACCTTC. Translating gives CATHTGSYGYTF.

The chain employs TRBV29-1 and TRBJ2-5; D is possibly TRBD1 (5 bases). Germline CDR1 is SQVTM and CDR2 is ANQGSEA. Trimming took 3 bases from V and 3 from J, leaving 11 bases between them. This CDR3 region has 13 residues. The CDR3 protein is CSVELGVEETQYF. The CDR3 DNA is TGCAGCGTTGAGTTAGGGGTCGAAGAGACCCAGTACTTC.

The table lists this clonotype with a few counts. V and J are TRBV11-2 and TRBJ2-1; D unresolved. The germline V gene encodes CDR1 SGHAT and CDR2 FQNNGV. V shed 4 bases and J shed 9 bases, with 10 bases lying between them. The CDR3 covers 12 residues. The CDR3 loop is CASSSIVSEQFF. The CDR3 DNA is TGTGCCAGCAGCTCAATAGTGAGTGAGCAGTTCTTC.

About this clonotype itself: It may be a read error: a sequence one base away is much more abundant. CDR3: CASSLEFGNTEAFF. CDR3 DNA: TGTGCCAGCAGCTTGGAATTTGGAAACACTGAAGCTTTCTTT. The chain carries TRBV5-6 and TRBJ1-1, with no clear D. CDR1 is SGHDT and CDR2 is YYEEEE in the germline V gene. The ends were cut back, 0 bases at V and 2 bases at J, with 8 bases in the middle. The CDR3 spans 14 residues.

This sequence joins TRBV24-1 and TRBJ2-2, with 13 bases lining up with TRBD2. Looked up from germline, CDR1 is KGHDR and CDR2 is SFDVKD. Trimming took 7 bases from V and 6 from J; bases not matched to a gene: 7. The CDR3 consists of 16 residues. The CDR3 DNA follows: TGTGCCACCAGCCGTGAAGGACTAGCGGGAGCCGGGGAGCTGTTTTTT. This gives the protein CATSREGLAGAGELFF.

The V call is TRBV28, the J call TRBJ2-3; D tentatively reads TRBD1 or TRBD2 (6 bases each). There are 16 residues in the CDR3. The V and J ends lost 6 bases and 1 base respectively, with 17 bases between them. CDR1 and CDR2 (germline): MDHEN, SYDVKM. DNA for the CDR3: TGTGCCAGCAGCCAATACGGGGGCTTGGGCACAGATACGCAGTATTTT. Encoded protein: CASSQYGGLGTDTQYF.

Written as DNA, the CDR3 is TGTGCCAGCAGCCCCCGGGACCATGCGGATACGCAGTATTTT. Residues: CASSPRDHADTQYF. V is TRBV3-1 and J is TRBJ2-3; the D call may be TRBD1 or TRBD2 (5 bases each). Deletions cut 4 bases from V and 6 bases from J, with 14 bases between. The CDR3 length is 14 residues. Germline V CDR1 and CDR2: LGHDT, YNNKEL (reference sequence).

This chain connects TRBV7-2 to TRBJ2-7; D remains unclear. This CDR3 is built from 13 residues. Trimming pared 3 bases from V and 6 bases from J, leaving 12 bases between. Germline V gene sequence: CDR1 SGHTA, CDR2 FQGNSA. This CDR3 reads CASSFTGPSEQYV. The CDR3 DNA follows: TGTGCCAGCAGCTTTACCGGGCCATCCGAGCAGTACGTC.

This chain connects TRBV7-9 to TRBJ2-1, with D perhaps matching TRBD1 (5 bases). The CDR3 consists of 15 residues. V gave up 1 base and J gave up 3 bases, with 10 bases separating them. Germline V gene lookup returns CDR1 SEHNR and CDR2 FQNEAQ (reference sequence). Here the CDR3 reads CASSLDQGVYNEQFF. The CDR3 DNA is TGTGCCAGCAGCTTAGATCAAGGGGTCTACAATGAGCAGTTCTTC.

This clonotype was seen repeatedly, ten times or more. The chain uses TRBV20-1 and TRBJ2-1, with unresolved D. Germline V lookup: CDR1 DFQATT, CDR2 SNEGSKA (reference sequence). Trimming removed 0 bases from V and 6 bases from J, with 9 bases in between. This CDR3 has 13 amino acids. The CDR3 DNA follows: TGCAGTGCTAGAGATCGATTACTCAATGAGCAGTTCTTC. Amino acid sequence: CSARDRLLNEQFF.

This clonotype came up many times. This chain uses TRBV12-3 or TRBV12-4 with TRBJ1-6; D is perhaps TRBD1 (6 bases). Between the trimmed V and J ends, which lost 3 bases and 10 bases, there was a span of 13 bases. The CDR3 is made up of 14 amino acids. The CDR3 here is CASSLRGAQSPLHF. Written as DNA, the CDR3 is TGTGCCAGCAGTTTGAGGGGGGCTCAATCACCCCTCCACTTT.

The CDR3 DNA follows: TGCGCCAGCTTTTCAACGGCTGGGAACACTGAAGCTTTCTTT. It is translated as CASFSTAGNTEAFF. J is TRBJ1-1 and V is TRBV5-1; D is unresolved. Deletions cut 7 bases from V and 1 base from J, with 14 bases between. Germline V lookup: CDR1 SGHRS, CDR2 YFSETQ. The CDR3 runs to 14 residues.

This clonotype has a handful of counts. The chain is built from TRBV29-1 and TRBJ1-1; perhaps TRBD1 as D (5 bases). Germline CDR1 SQVTM, CDR2 ANQGSEA. CDR3 size: 12 residues. Between the trimmed V and J ends, which lost 6 bases and 1 base, there was a span of 9 bases. CDR3 nucleotide sequence: TGCAGCGTGGGGGGAAGGAACACTGAAGCTTTCTTT. Encoded protein: CSVGGRNTEAFF.